A single sample gave rise to the 9 T cell receptor beta chains below, sequenced in a study of beta chain features in type 1 diabetes. Sequenced material consisted of expressed TCRB transcripts (all of the isolated RNA was reverse transcribed). Here immunoSEQ multiplex PCR was the method, and the copy in TCRdb shows in-frame clones only, minus some. The data hold about 130,000 clones, with 9% to 9.5% observed a single time. Sequences were obtained from central memory CD4+ T cells from blood. These TCRs come from a man younger than 35 in good health.

This clone occurred many times. The chain uses TRBV29-1 and TRBJ1-1, with TRBD1 as a possible D gene (5 bases). Germline V lookup: CDR1 SQVTM, CDR2 ANQGSEA. V lost 4 bases and J lost 6, with 12 bases in between. The CDR3 runs to 12 residues. The CDR3 here is CSVGTGTAEAFF. The CDR3 DNA reads TGCAGCGTTGGAACCGGGACTGCTGAAGCTTTCTTT.

This clone was counted between two and nine times. The chain combines TRBV11-1 with TRBJ2-1, with 9 bases matching TRBD2. The germline gives CDR1 SGHAT, CDR2 FQDESV (reference sequence). The CDR3 is 16 residues long. The ends lost 5 bases at V and 1 base at J; junction bases unmatched: 6. The CDR3 DNA follows: TGTGCCAGCAGCCCGCGACTAGCGGCGTCCTACAATGAGCAGTTCTTC. It yields the protein CASSPRLAASYNEQFF.

This rearrangement joins TRBV19 to TRBJ1-2; 7 bases line up with TRBD1. After removal of 6 bases from V and 7 bases from J, the junction contained 17 bases not matched to a gene. The germline CDR1 and CDR2 sequences are LNHDA and SQIVND (reference sequence). The CDR3 spans 16 residues. CDR3 in DNA: TGTGCCAGTAGGAATCGACAGGGTCGGACCGAGGCTGGCTACACCTTC. Amino acid sequence: CASRNRQGRTEAGYTF. Supplemented by reference TRBV19 and TRBJ1-2, the full variable domain reads DGGITQSPKYLFRKEGQNVTLSCEQNLNHDAMYWYRQDPGQGLRLIYYSQIVNDFQKGDIAEGYSVSREKKESFPLTVTSAQKNPTAFYLCASRNRQGRTEAGYTFGSGTRLTVV.

The sample holds a few counts of this clone. The chain joins TRBV5-6 to TRBJ2-1, with TRBD2 matching over 7 bases. V was clipped by 0 bases and J by 9 bases; unmatched bases: 0. CDR3 length equals 12 residues. CDR1 is SGHDT and CDR2 is YYEEEE in the germline V gene. DNA for the CDR3: TGTGCCAGCAGCTTGGCGGGGGGTGAGCAGTTCTTC. Its protein product is CASSLAGGEQFF.

This clone showed up many times. This chain links TRBV18 with TRBJ2-3; D call uncertain. V was clipped by 3 bases and J by 1 base, with 5 bases between them. The CDR3 is made up of 13 amino acids. Germline CDR1 is KGHSH and CDR2 is LQKENI. The CDR3 DNA sequence: TGTGCCAGCTCACCTGCGGGCACAGATACGCAGTATTTT. It encodes CASSPAGTDTQYF.

The chain joins TRBV6-6 to TRBJ2-7; D gene uncertain. Germline CDR1 reads MNHNY; CDR2 reads SVGAGI (reference sequence). Trimming removed 0 bases from V and 1 base from J, with 13 bases in between. The CDR3 covers 16 residues. The CDR3, as DNA: TGTGCCAGCAGTTACTCTTCAAGCCGAAATTCCTACGAGCAGTACTTC. Its translation: CASSYSSSRNSYEQYF.

This clone has just a few counts. This chain joins TRBV6-6 and TRBJ1-2, with 8 bases fitting TRBD1. Germline V gene lookup returns CDR1 MNHNY and CDR2 SVGAGI (reference sequence). CDR3 length: 16 amino acids. Losses at the gene ends were 7 bases for V and 1 base for J; bases not matched to a gene: 11. The CDR3 spells CASTRRDRNHNYGYTF. CDR3 sequence (DNA): TGTGCCAGCACACGCCGGGACAGGAACCATAACTATGGCTACACCTTC.

The rearrangement links TRBV6-1 to TRBJ1-2; 7 bases are shared with TRBD1. V trimming: 6 bases; J trimming: 7 bases; junction bases outside the gene matches: 5. CDR1 is MNHNS and CDR2 is SASEGT in the germline V gene. This CDR3 spans 12 amino acids. In nucleotides, the CDR3 is TGTGCCAGCAGAGAGACAGGGAGTGGCTACACCTTC. This gives the protein CASRETGSGYTF.

There are a few counts of this clone. The chain combines TRBV4-2 with TRBJ2-7, with TRBD2 matching 15 bases. CDR1 LGHNA and CDR2 YNFKEQ come from the germline V gene. The CDR3 has 15 amino acids. The junction had 5 bases not matched to a gene; V was cut back by 4 bases and J by 7 bases. The CDR3 nucleotides read TGTGCCAGCAGCCCGGGGACTAGCGGGGGGTTTGAGCAGTACTTC. This sequence encodes CASSPGTSGGFEQYF.